Below, one T cell receptor (beta chain) is given with its context. What it binds is unknown. CDR1 and CDR2 (germline): DFQATT, SNEGSKA (reference sequence). The CDR3 consists of 15 residues. TCRdb processed the 5' RACE reads again and assigns one entry to each CDR3 protein, with no DNA. The ten top clones account for under 4.5%, within a sample of about 550,000 distinct CDR3 sequences. This specimen belongs to a study of T cells expressing NK-cell markers. About the study: Investigators obtained TCR beta repertoires from sorted CD3+CD56+NKG2C+, CD3+CD56+NKG2C- and CD3+CD56-NKG2C+ T cells.

Study results and caveats: The dominant NKG2C+ clonotypes represented about 1.0-7.5% of CD8+ T cells in several donors. There remained a lack of clarity about HCMV specificity of expanded NKG2C+ T cell clones.

The receptor's source is a man between 18 and 29 years old in good health. The chain recombines TRBV20-1 with TRBJ2-7; the D call from TCRdb, TRBD1, cannot be confirmed without DNA. The source material was blood T cells: a sorted CD56 or NKG2C T cell subset, CD4+ or CD8+ T cells, or bulk PBMC T cells (not recorded which). The CDR3 here is CSANSRQGRAYEQYF.